The 7 T cell receptor beta chains in this list originate from one sample, sequenced in a study of beta chain features in type 1 diabetes. Sequencing targeted expressed TCRB transcripts, as all isolated RNA had been reverse transcribed. Method: immunoSEQ multiplex PCR; TCRdb's copy keeps in-frame clones and lacks some. The sample carries about 360,000 clones, around 13% recorded once. Material: naive CD4+ T cells from blood. These receptor sequences come from a man aged 18 to 30 in good health.

A few counts support this clone. Other DNA sequences in the same sample also yield this CDR3. The DNA for the CDR3 is TGTGCCTGGAGTGTACTTGGTGAGACCCAGTACTTC. Translated: CAWSVLGETQYF. V and J are TRBV30 and TRBJ2-5; D not certain. The CDR3 extends over 12 amino acids. Germline V gene sequence: CDR1 GTSNPN, CDR2 SVGIG (reference sequence). V was clipped by 0 bases and J by 5 bases, with 7 bases between them.

The chain combines TRBV2 with TRBJ2-4; D may be TRBD2 (5 bases). The CDR3 is made up of 18 amino acids. Germline CDR1 and CDR2: SNHLY and FYNNEI. Between the trimmed V and J ends, which lost 5 bases and 0 bases, there was a span of 20 bases. The CDR3 protein is CASSYSPSGGLAKNIQYF. The CDR3 DNA reads as TGTGCCAGCAGTTACAGCCCTTCGGGCGGGCTAGCCAAAAACATTCAGTACTTC.

This clone was seen a handful of times. The chain has TRBV10-1 and TRBJ1-1; D might be TRBD1 (6 bases). Germline V lookup: CDR1 WNHNN, CDR2 SYGVQD (reference sequence). Between the trimmed V and J ends, which lost 4 bases and 10 bases, there was a span of 13 bases. The CDR3 is 12 residues long. Written as DNA, the CDR3 is TGCGCCAGCAGTGCGGGACTACAGGGAGCTTTCTTT. Translating gives CASSAGLQGAFF.

The chain joins TRBV29-1 to TRBJ2-1; no reliable D call. There are 13 residues in the CDR3. Germline V CDR1 and CDR2: SQVTM, ANQGSEA. Trimming pared 4 bases from V and 8 bases from J, leaving 15 bases between. This chain's CDR3 is CSVVFGSYDEQFF. The CDR3 DNA reads as TGCAGCGTTGTCTTCGGGTCGTACGATGAGCAGTTCTTC.

A word on this clone: The same CDR3 also results from other DNA sequences found in this sample. This rearrangement joins TRBV9 to TRBJ2-5; 10 bases agree with TRBD2. Germline trimming cut 0 bases from V and 1 base from J; bases unmatched to any gene: 0. Germline V gene sequence: CDR1 SGDLS, CDR2 YYNGEE. The CDR3 is made up of 15 amino acids. The CDR3 loop reads CASSVGTSGQETQYF. The CDR3 DNA sequence: TGTGCCAGCAGCGTAGGGACTAGCGGCCAAGAGACCCAGTACTTC. Combining the CDR3 with reference TRBV9 and TRBJ2-5 gives the whole variable domain DSGVTQTPKHLITATGQRVTLRCSPRSGDLSVYWYQQSLDQGLQFLIQYYNGEERAKGNILERFSAQQFPDLHSELNLSSLELGDSALYFCASSVGTSGQETQYFGPGTRLLVL.

The chain carries TRBV10-3 and TRBJ1-2, with D possibly being TRBD1 (5 bases). The CDR3 runs to 14 residues. V lost 4 bases, J lost 4 bases, and 13 bases lay in between. Germline CDR1 reads ENHRY; CDR2 reads SYGVKD. CDR3: CAISGAGTIYGYTF. CDR3 coding DNA: TGTGCCATCAGTGGGGCTGGGACTATCTATGGCTACACCTTC.

V usage is TRBV7-8 and J usage is TRBJ2-5; TRBD2 aligns across 12 bases. The V gene's germline CDR1 is SGHVS and CDR2 FQNEAQ. V lost 5 bases and J lost 2; bases outside the gene matches: 12. This CDR3 spans 18 amino acids. As DNA, the CDR3 is TGTGCCAGCAGCCTGATACTAGCGGGAGGTGGGGTACAAGAGACCCAGTACTTC. Protein sequence: CASSLILAGGGVQETQYF.